What follows describes a single T cell receptor beta chain. Other DNA sequences in this sample translate to the same CDR3. This table comes from immunoSEQ multiplex PCR, and its TCRdb copy is limited to in-frame clones, with some not included. The sample holds approximately 260,000 clones, 80% to 90% seen once. The record originates from a study of blood T cell repertoires in COVID-19. About the research overall: Acute-phase and convalescent COVID-19 samples originated in the United States, Italy and Spain.

Germline CDR1 reads SGHRS; CDR2 reads YFSETQ. V lost 3 bases, J lost 4 bases, and 8 bases lay in between. The CDR3 has 13 amino acids. The sample comprised peripheral blood. The sequence was obtained from a woman in her seventies with acute or convalescent COVID-19. The V and J genes are TRBV5-1 and TRBJ1-3; unclear D gene. CDR3: CASSSGSGNTIYF. CDR3 in DNA: TGCGCCAGCAGCTCGGGATCGGGAAACACCATATATTTT.